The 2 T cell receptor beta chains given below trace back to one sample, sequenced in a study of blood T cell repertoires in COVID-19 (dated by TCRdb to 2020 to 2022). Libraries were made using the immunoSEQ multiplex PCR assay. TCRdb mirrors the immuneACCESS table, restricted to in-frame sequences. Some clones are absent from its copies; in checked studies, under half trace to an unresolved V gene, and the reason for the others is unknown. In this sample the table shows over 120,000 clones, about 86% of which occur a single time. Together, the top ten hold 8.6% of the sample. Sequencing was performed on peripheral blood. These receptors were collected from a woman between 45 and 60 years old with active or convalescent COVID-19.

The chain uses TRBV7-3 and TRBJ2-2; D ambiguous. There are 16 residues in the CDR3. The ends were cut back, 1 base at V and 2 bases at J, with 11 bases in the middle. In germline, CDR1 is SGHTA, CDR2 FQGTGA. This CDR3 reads CASSLKPFINTGELFF. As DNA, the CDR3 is TGTGCCAGCAGCTTAAAGCCGTTTATTAACACCGGGGAGCTGTTTTTT.

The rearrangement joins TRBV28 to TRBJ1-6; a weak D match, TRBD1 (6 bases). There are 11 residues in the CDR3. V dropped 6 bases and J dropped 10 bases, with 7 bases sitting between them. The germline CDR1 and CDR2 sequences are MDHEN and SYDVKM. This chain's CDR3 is CASSQGSPLHF. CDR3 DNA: TGTGCCAGCAGCCAGGGGTCACCCCTCCACTTT.